A single sample is the source of the 26 T cell receptor beta chains below, sequenced in a study of shared clonotypes between healthy human individuals. Libraries were prepared by immunoSEQ multiplex PCR; TCRdb keeps only in-frame clonotypes and omits some of them. The data show about 1.5 million clones, around 98% seen once. Sequenced material: naive CD4+ T cells sorted from blood. Subset defined: CD45RA+ positively selected. These receptors all come from a man aged 30 to 45 in good health.

A word on this clone: Other DNA sequences of this sample code for an identical CDR3. The gene calls are TRBV19 and TRBJ2-2; D not certain. The CDR3 is 13 amino acids. V was trimmed by 1 base and J by 4 bases, leaving 4 bases between them. Germline V CDR1 and CDR2: LNHDA, SQIVND (reference sequence). As DNA, the CDR3 is TGTGCCAGTAGTATAGCCTCCACCGGGGAGCTGTTTTTT. Translation gives CASSIASTGELFF. The full variable domain, in which reference TRBV19 and TRBJ2-2 provide the parts outside the CDR3, is DGGITQSPKYLFRKEGQNVTLSCEQNLNHDAMYWYRQDPGQGLRLIYYSQIVNDFQKGDIAEGYSVSREKKESFPLTVTSAQKNPTAFYLCASSIASTGELFFGEGSRLTVL.

The chain joins TRBV28 to TRBJ2-2; D gene unclear. The V end was cut by 8 bases, the J end by 10 bases, with 8 bases between. Germline V gene sequence: CDR1 MDHEN, CDR2 SYDVKM. The CDR3 contains 10 residues. CDR3 in amino acids: CASGPAELFF. The CDR3 nucleotides read TGTGCCAGCGGACCAGCGGAGCTGTTTTTT.

The chain employs TRBV5-4 and TRBJ2-3; TRBD1 matches 7 bases. This CDR3 contains 16 residues. The germline gives CDR1 SGHNT, CDR2 YYREEE (reference sequence). Trimming took 3 bases from V and 1 from J; bases not matched to a gene: 8. The CDR3: CASSWNRGYGTDTQYF. CDR3 nucleotide sequence: TGTGCCAGCAGCTGGAACAGGGGTTATGGCACAGATACGCAGTATTTT.

Concerning this clone: Additional DNA sequences in this sample encode the identical CDR3. This chain links TRBV5-1 with TRBJ2-2; possible D gene TRBD2, 5 bases. This CDR3 is 12 amino acids long. The ends were cut back, 4 bases at V and 8 bases at J, with 9 bases in the middle. CDR1 is SGHRS, CDR2 YFSETQ, per germline. This CDR3 is CASSLAGGELFF. The DNA for the CDR3 is TGCGCCAGCAGCCTAGCCGGGGGGGAGCTGTTTTTT.

This rearrangement joins TRBV14 to TRBJ2-7, with TRBD1 matching over 7 bases. CDR1 is SGHDN and CDR2 is FVKESK in the germline V gene. The CDR3 loop spans 15 amino acids. Germline trimming cut 2 bases from V and 6 bases from J; bases unmatched to any gene: 10. The CDR3 loop reads CASSQTMRGRAEQYF. For the CDR3, the DNA is TGTGCCAGCAGCCAAACGATGAGGGGGCGCGCCGAGCAGTACTTC.

This chain connects TRBV25-1 to TRBJ2-5; D is uncertain. Trimming removed 8 bases from V and 2 bases from J, with 3 bases in between. Germline CDR1 and CDR2: MGHDK and SYGVNS. This CDR3 is built from 10 residues. The DNA of the CDR3 is TGTGCCAGCGGACAAGAGACCCAGTACTTC. Encoded protein: CASGQETQYF.

The chain couples TRBV6-1 to TRBJ2-2; D is uncertain. CDR3 length equals 13 residues. The germline V gene encodes CDR1 MNHNS and CDR2 SASEGT. V lost 5 bases, J lost 1 base, and 5 bases lay in between. The CDR3 loop is CASSTLNTGELFF. As DNA, the CDR3 is TGTGCCAGCAGTACCCTGAACACCGGGGAGCTGTTTTTT.

This chain connects TRBV5-8 to TRBJ2-2, with D possibly called TRBD1 or TRBD2 (5 bases each). CDR1 is SGHTS, CDR2 YDEGEE, per germline. The V end lost 3 bases, the J end lost 7 bases, and 16 bases lay between the germline ends. This CDR3 has 15 amino acids. The CDR3 coding sequence is TGTGCCAGCAGCTCCTCCGGGACGGGGAGCGGGGAGCTGTTTTTT. Its protein product is CASSSSGTGSGELFF. The entire variable domain, with the rest obtained from reference TRBV5-8 and TRBJ2-2, is as follows: EAGVTQSPTHLIKTRGQQATLRCSPISGHTSVYWYQQALGLGLQFLLWYDEGEERNRGNFPPRFSGRQFPNYSSELNVNALELEDSALYLCASSSSGTGSGELFFGEGSRLTVL.

The chain couples TRBV7-2 to TRBJ1-3; maybe TRBD1 (6 bases). Deletions cut 5 bases from V and 2 bases from J, with 22 bases between. Germline loops: CDR1 SGHTA, CDR2 FQGNSA. The CDR3 length is 18 residues. The CDR3: CASSTFLRGANPGNTIYF. CDR3 coding DNA: TGTGCCAGCAGCACCTTTCTCAGGGGCGCCAACCCTGGAAACACCATATATTTT.

The chain has TRBV7-2 and TRBJ1-2; the D gene is possibly TRBD1 (5 bases). Germline V lookup: CDR1 SGHTA, CDR2 FQGNSA. V lost 7 bases and J 7 bases, leaving 13 bases between the germline ends. The CDR3 is 12 amino acids. CDR3 bases: TGTGCCAGCACCCAGGACAACCCTGGCTACACCTTC. Translated: CASTQDNPGYTF.

The chain recombines TRBV6-6 with TRBJ2-7; 11 bases match TRBD2. The trim removed 7 bases at V and 4 bases at J, leaving 12 bases unmatched. This CDR3 is 16 amino acids long. Germline V gene lookup returns CDR1 MNHNY and CDR2 SVGAGI (reference sequence). The CDR3 loop is CASTPEGSGRVYEQYF. The DNA for the CDR3 is TGTGCCAGCACCCCCGAAGGTAGCGGGAGGGTTTACGAGCAGTACTTC.

The J gene is TRBJ2-1, the V gene TRBV7-2; 7 bases are a match to TRBD1. CDR1 is SGHTA and CDR2 is FQGNSA in the germline V gene. This CDR3 has 18 amino acids. V gave up 6 bases and J gave up 2 bases; unmatched junction bases: 16. CDR3 sequence (DNA): TGTGCCAGCAGAATAGGGTCCAGGGGGTTGAACCCCTACAATGAGCAGTTCTTC. It codes for CASRIGSRGLNPYNEQFF.

The chain is built from TRBV25-1 and TRBJ2-1, with a weak D call TRBD1 (7 bases). This CDR3 is built from 17 residues. The germline V and J ends were trimmed by 6 bases and 2 bases, with 20 bases remaining between them. Germline lookup yields CDR1 MGHDK and CDR2 SYGVNS. CDR3 amino acids: CASSPRQGLGTYNEQFF. The CDR3 nucleotides read TGTGCCAGCAGCCCCCGACAGGGACTGGGGACCTACAATGAGCAGTTCTTC.

The V call is TRBV19, the J call TRBJ1-2; 8 bases agree with TRBD1. The CDR3 runs 14 residues. Germline V gives CDR1 LNHDA, CDR2 SQIVND (reference sequence). Trimming removed 7 bases from V and 4 bases from J; junction bases left unmatched: 8. As DNA, the CDR3 is TGTGCCAGTACCCCAGGGGGCCAGACCTATGGCTACACCTTC. It translates to CASTPGGQTYGYTF.

This chain links TRBV27 with TRBJ1-4, with D possibly being TRBD1 (5 bases). The CDR3 spans 14 residues. The V end was cut by 2 bases, the J end by 3 bases, with 7 bases between. The germline CDR1 and CDR2 sequences are MNHEY and SMNVEV (reference sequence). CDR3 bases: TGTGCCAGCAGTTTAATGGGGGCTAATGAAAAACTGTTTTTT. Its translation: CASSLMGANEKLFF.

V and J are TRBV5-1 and TRBJ2-5, with D possibly being TRBD1 (5 bases). CDR1 is SGHRS and CDR2 is YFSETQ in the germline V gene. This CDR3 is 15 amino acids long. The ends were cut back, 3 bases at V and 2 bases at J, with 14 bases in the middle. The CDR3 coding sequence is TGCGCCAGCAGCTCCAAGCAGACAGCTCAAGAGACCCAGTACTTC. It yields the protein CASSSKQTAQETQYF.

This sequence joins TRBV28 and TRBJ2-3, with TRBD2 matching over 8 bases. The length of the CDR3 is 16 residues. V lost 2 bases to trimming and J lost 3 bases; unmatched junction nucleotides: 7. Germline V gene lookup returns CDR1 MDHEN and CDR2 SYDVKM. CDR3 residues: CASSLVGLAGTDTQYF. CDR3 bases: TGTGCCAGCAGTTTAGTCGGACTAGCTGGTACAGATACGCAGTATTTT.

The J gene is TRBJ2-7, the V gene TRBV28; D could derive from TRBD1 or TRBD2 (6 bases each). Germline V gene data show CDR1 as MDHEN and CDR2 as SYDVKM. The germline V and J ends were trimmed by 4 bases and 2 bases, with 12 bases remaining between them. The CDR3 has 14 amino acids. Here the CDR3 reads CASSSGGGAYEQYF. CDR3 bases: TGTGCCAGCAGTTCCGGAGGGGGTGCCTACGAGCAGTACTTC.

This clone was detected once. The chain carries TRBV10-3 and TRBJ1-1; 10 bases map to TRBD1. CDR3 length equals 13 residues. CDR1 ENHRY and CDR2 SYGVKD come from the germline V gene. After removal of 4 bases from V and 8 bases from J, the junction contained 4 bases not matched to a gene. The CDR3 spells CAISGDRGYEAFF. CDR3 bases: TGTGCCATCAGTGGGGACAGGGGATACGAAGCTTTCTTT.

This rearrangement joins TRBV6-6 to TRBJ1-3; D not resolved. The CDR3 sequence is 16 residues long. CDR1 is MNHNY, CDR2 SVGAGI, per germline (reference sequence). Trimming removed 0 bases at V and 0 bases at J, with 9 bases between. The CDR3 sequence is CASSYSNPSSGNTIYF. The DNA of the CDR3 is TGTGCCAGCAGTTACTCGAACCCCAGCTCTGGAAACACCATATATTTT.

J is TRBJ1-1 and V is TRBV5-1; D gene uncertain. V was cut by 0 bases and J by 0 bases, with 12 bases left in between. The CDR3 contains 16 residues. In germline, CDR1 is SGHRS, CDR2 YFSETQ. DNA for the CDR3: TGCGCCAGCAGCTTGGGAACGGGGAACTTGAACACTGAAGCTTTCTTT. Amino acid sequence: CASSLGTGNLNTEAFF.

The gene calls are TRBV5-1 and TRBJ2-7; TRBD1 might be the D (6 bases). The CDR3 runs to 13 residues. Germline CDR1 SGHRS, CDR2 YFSETQ. The V end lost 4 bases, the J end lost 2 bases, and 10 bases lay between the germline ends. The CDR3 protein is CASSIRTAYEQYF. CDR3 in DNA: TGCGCCAGCAGCATTCGGACAGCCTACGAGCAGTACTTC. The full variable domain, completed using reference TRBV5-1 and TRBJ2-7, is KAGVTQTPRYLIKTRGQQVTLSCSPISGHRSVSWYQQTPGQGLQFLFEYFSETQRNKGNFPGRFSGRQFSNSRSEMNVSTLELGDSALYLCASSIRTAYEQYFGPGTRLTVT.

Written as DNA, the CDR3 is TGTGCCAGCAGCGTCGAAAGCTACAATGAGCAGTTCTTC. Translating it yields CASSVESYNEQFF. The genes are TRBV9 and TRBJ2-1; D is unresolved. Germline V lookup: CDR1 SGDLS, CDR2 YYNGEE. Trimming removed 2 bases at V and 3 bases at J, with 6 bases between. The CDR3 totals 13 residues.

The V call is TRBV2, the J call TRBJ2-7; TRBD2 matches at 8 bases. This CDR3 is 16 amino acids long. With 4 bases clipped from V and 3 bases from J, the junction kept 11 bases outside the gene matches. The V gene's germline CDR1 is SNHLY and CDR2 FYNNEI. CDR3 in DNA: TGTGCCAGCAGTGTAACCGGGACTAGACCTTACTACGAGCAGTACTTC. Its protein product is CASSVTGTRPYYEQYF.

The chain carries TRBV9 and TRBJ2-1; no firm D call. V gave up 1 base and J gave up 4 bases, with 6 bases separating them. There are 13 residues in the CDR3. Germline loops: CDR1 SGDLS, CDR2 YYNGEE. The CDR3 sequence is CASSVRAYNEQFF. DNA of the CDR3: TGTGCCAGCAGCGTAAGAGCTTACAATGAGCAGTTCTTC.

This sequence joins TRBV7-9 and TRBJ1-5; D gene ambiguous. V shed 11 bases and J shed 0 bases, with 8 bases lying between them. Per germline, CDR1 SEHNR and CDR2 FQNEAQ (reference sequence). This CDR3 comprises 12 residues. The CDR3 loop is CAVENSNQPQHF. The DNA for the CDR3 is TGTGCCGTCGAAAATAGCAATCAGCCCCAGCATTTT.